Listed here are 13 T cell receptor beta chains from one sample, sequenced in a study of T cells after yellow fever vaccination. One entry per CDR3 protein results from TCRdb running MiXCR on the 5' RACE reads. The data show 300,000 to 350,000 distinct CDR3 sequences, 8% to 9.5% seen once. The material sequenced was PBMCs, taken about 49 days after the first yellow fever vaccination. The origin of the receptors is a man aged 18-30 years who received the YFV17D yellow fever vaccine.

This clonotype was detected a few times. The chain combines TRBV29-1 with TRBJ1-5, with 9 bases fitting TRBD1. This CDR3 is built from 13 residues. The V segment lost 7 bases and the J segment 2 bases; nucleotides outside the gene matches: 3. Germline V lookup: CDR1 SQVTM, CDR2 ANQGSEA. Here the CDR3 reads CSATGGGNQPQHF. CDR3 DNA: TGCAGCGCAACAGGGGGCGGCAATCAGCCCCAGCATTTT.

This clonotype was observed at least ten times. CDR3 residues: CASGGTSSTDTQYF. CDR3 coding DNA: TGTGCCAGCGGGGGGACTTCTAGCACAGATACGCAGTATTTT. The J gene is TRBJ2-3, the V gene TRBV6-1; D perhaps matches TRBD2 (6 bases). There are 14 residues in the CDR3. Germline CDR1 MNHNS, CDR2 SASEGT. V lost 8 bases and J 0 bases, leaving 12 bases between the germline ends.

The V and J genes are TRBV7-9 and TRBJ2-2; 9 bases align to TRBD1. Looked up from germline, CDR1 is SEHNR and CDR2 is FQNEAQ (reference sequence). Trimming removed 5 bases from V and 1 base from J; junction bases left unmatched: 5. The CDR3 loop spans 16 amino acids. The CDR3 loop is CASSGPGQGNTGELFF. For the CDR3, the DNA is TGTGCCAGCAGCGGACCGGGACAGGGGAACACCGGGGAGCTGTTTTTT. The entire variable domain, with the rest obtained from reference TRBV7-9 and TRBJ2-2, is as follows: DTGVSQNPRHKITKRGQNVTFRCDPISEHNRLYWYRQTLGQGPEFLTYFQNEAQLEKSRLLSDRFSAERPKGSFSTLEIQRTEQGDSAMYLCASSGPGQGNTGELFFGEGSRLTVL.

The V and J genes are TRBV5-5 and TRBJ1-1; unclear D gene. The CDR3 contains 16 residues. V gave up 0 bases and J gave up 8 bases, with 20 bases separating them. CDR1 and CDR2 from the germline V gene are SGHKS and YYEKEE (reference sequence). The CDR3 region has the DNA TGTGCCAGCAGCTTGGGTTACGGCCGGAGCGGCTGGGAAGCTTTCTTT. It is translated as CASSLGYGRSGWEAFF. Supplemented by reference TRBV5-5 and TRBJ1-1, the full variable domain reads DAGVTQSPTHLIKTRGQQVTLRCSPISGHKSVSWYQQVLGQGPQFIFQYYEKEERGRGNFPDRFSARQFPNYSSELNVNALLLGDSALYLCASSLGYGRSGWEAFFGQGTRLTVV.

The rearrangement joins TRBV5-4 to TRBJ1-6, with D possibly TRBD1 on 5 matching bases. There are 17 residues in the CDR3. Germline V gene sequence: CDR1 SGHNT, CDR2 YYREEE (reference sequence). The V end lost 1 base, the J end lost 10 bases, and 21 bases lay between the germline ends. CDR3 bases: TGTGCCAGCAGCTTGCGCATATACGGGGGTGTGGGATCACCCCTCCACTTT. Encoded protein: CASSLRIYGGVGSPLHF.

The chain's CDR3 is CASSQWGGSNTEAFF. Written as DNA, the CDR3 is TGTGCCAGCAGCCAGTGGGGGGGATCCAACACTGAAGCTTTCTTT. The V call is TRBV4-2, the J call TRBJ1-1; possibly TRBD1 for D (5 bases). Germline V gene lookup returns CDR1 LGHNA and CDR2 YNFKEQ. V was shortened by 3 bases and J by 2 bases, with 13 bases between the two germline ends. This CDR3 spans 15 amino acids.

The table lists this clonotype with many counts. This sequence joins TRBV6-1 and TRBJ1-1; TRBD1 is a possible D gene (6 bases). This CDR3 comprises 13 residues. V gave up 2 bases and J gave up 5 bases, with 9 bases separating them. CDR1 and CDR2 from the germline V gene are MNHNS and SASEGT. The CDR3 reads CASSENGQTEAFF. CDR3 nucleotides: TGTGCCAGCAGTGAAAACGGACAGACTGAAGCTTTCTTT.

The chain joins TRBV20-1 to TRBJ2-7; D gene uncertain. Looked up from germline, CDR1 is DFQATT and CDR2 is SNEGSKA (reference sequence). The CDR3 runs to 13 residues. The ends were cut back, 3 bases at V and 3 bases at J, with 12 bases in the middle. The CDR3 spells CSASGGKIYEQYF. In DNA form, the CDR3 reads TGCAGTGCTAGCGGTGGCAAAATCTACGAGCAGTACTTC.

The genes are TRBV7-2 and TRBJ2-4, with D unclear. Germline V gives CDR1 SGHTA, CDR2 FQGNSA. CDR3 length: 12 amino acids. V lost 4 bases to trimming and J lost 9 bases, with 10 bases between them. CDR3 in amino acids: CASSSTGLIQYF. The CDR3 DNA reads TGTGCCAGCAGCTCGACCGGGCTCATTCAGTACTTC.

This chain links TRBV28 with TRBJ2-5; 8 nucleotides line up with TRBD1. Germline assignment: CDR1 MDHEN and CDR2 SYDVKM. The length of the CDR3 is 14 residues. J was trimmed by 2 bases and V by 5 bases; bases with no gene match: 4. As DNA, the CDR3 is TGTGCCAGCAGTCCGGACAGGGATCAAGAGACCCAGTACTTC. Encoded protein: CASSPDRDQETQYF.

A remark on this clonotype: Germline is not matched at one junction end, which may reflect a read error. The V gene is TRBV18, the J gene TRBJ1-4; D call uncertain. The CDR3 is made up of 14 amino acids. Germline assignment: CDR1 KGHSH and CDR2 LQKENI. The CDR3 is CASAPTRDEEKLFF. The CDR3 nucleotides read TGTGCCAGCGCACCAACCCGCGACGAGGAAAAACTGTTTTTT.

This clonotype was counted many times. Sequence at one end of the junction differs from germline and may be a read error. The chain couples TRBV12-3 or TRBV12-4 to TRBJ2-7, with 14 nucleotides matching TRBD2. The CDR3 extends over 15 amino acids. The CDR3 DNA is TGCGCCAGCAGCCTGACTAGCGGGGGGGCTTACGAGCAGTACTTC. It translates to CASSLTSGGAYEQYF.

There are a few counts of this clonotype. J is TRBJ2-7 and V is TRBV14; D unclear. This CDR3 comprises 13 residues. V was clipped by 1 base and J by 6 bases, with 10 bases between them. The germline gives CDR1 SGHDN, CDR2 FVKESK. The DNA for the CDR3 is TGTGCCAGCAGCCAAGTCGGTAGGACCGAGCAGTACGTC. Translated: CASSQVGRTEQYV.